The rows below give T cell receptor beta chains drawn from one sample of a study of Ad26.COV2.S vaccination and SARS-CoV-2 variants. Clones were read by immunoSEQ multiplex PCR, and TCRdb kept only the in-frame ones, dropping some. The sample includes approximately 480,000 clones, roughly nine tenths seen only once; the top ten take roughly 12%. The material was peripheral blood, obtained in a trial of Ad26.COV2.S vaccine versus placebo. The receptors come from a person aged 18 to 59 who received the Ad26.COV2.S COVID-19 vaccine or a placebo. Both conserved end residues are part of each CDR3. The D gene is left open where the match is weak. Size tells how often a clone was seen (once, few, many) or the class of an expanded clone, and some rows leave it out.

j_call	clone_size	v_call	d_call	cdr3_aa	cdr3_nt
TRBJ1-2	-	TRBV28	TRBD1	CASSLAGTGAVYGYTF	TGTGCCAGCAGTTTAGCCGGGACAGGGGCCGTCTATGGCTACACCTTC
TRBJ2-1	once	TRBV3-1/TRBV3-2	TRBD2	CASSRVPGLAGVQEQFF	TGTGCCAGCAGCCGAGTACCGGGACTAGCGGGAGTTCAGGAGCAGTTCTTC
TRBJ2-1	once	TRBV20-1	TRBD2	CSASLSGSSYNEQFF	TGCAGTGCTAGTCTTAGCGGGAGCTCCTACAATGAGCAGTTCTTC
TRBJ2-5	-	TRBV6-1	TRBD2	CASSEQRTSRETQYF	TGTGCCAGCAGTGAACAACGGACTAGTAGAGAGACCCAGTACTTC
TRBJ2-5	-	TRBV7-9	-	CASSPRDPVETQYF	TGTGCCAGCAGCCCCCGGGACCCAGTGGAGACCCAGTACTTC
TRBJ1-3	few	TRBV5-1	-	CASSFGGNTIYF	TGCGCCAGCAGCTTCGGTGGAAACACCATATATTTT
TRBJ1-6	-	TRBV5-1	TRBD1	CASSLGQVNSPLHF	TGCGCCAGCAGCTTAGGACAGGTTAATTCACCCCTCCACTTT
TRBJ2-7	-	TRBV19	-	CASSIGGGSYEQYF	TGTGCCAGTAGTATAGGGGGAGGATCCTACGAGCAGTACTTC
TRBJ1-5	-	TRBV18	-	CASSQGEFGQPQHF	TGTGCCAGCTCACAGGGGGAATTCGGTCAGCCCCAGCATTTT
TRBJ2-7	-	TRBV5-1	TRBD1	CASSLPGQGSHEQYF	TGCGCCAGCAGCCTACCGGGACAGGGGTCTCACGAGCAGTACTTC
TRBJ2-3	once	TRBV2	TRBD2	CATQLGRGTDTQYF	TGTGCCACCCAACTAGGGAGGGGCACAGATACGCAGTATTTT
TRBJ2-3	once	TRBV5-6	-	CASSLAWETYTSDTQYF	TGTGCCAGCAGCTTGGCTTGGGAGACATACACATCAGATACGCAGTATTTT
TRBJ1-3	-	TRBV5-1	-	CASSLLPLSGNTIYF	TGCGCCAGCAGCTTGTTGCCGCTCTCTGGAAACACCATATATTTT
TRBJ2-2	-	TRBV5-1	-	CASSLLGPNTGELFF	TGCGCCAGCAGCTTGCTGGGACCGAACACCGGGGAGCTGTTTTTT
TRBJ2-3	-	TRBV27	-	CASALAPDTQYF	TGTGCCAGCGCCTTAGCCCCCGATACGCAGTATTTT
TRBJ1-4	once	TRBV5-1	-	CASSGGGTNEKLFF	TGCGCCAGCAGTGGGGGCGGCACTAATGAAAAACTGTTTTTT
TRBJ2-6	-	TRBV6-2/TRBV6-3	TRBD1	CASSIGTASGANVLTF	TGTGCCAGCAGTATCGGGACAGCCTCTGGGGCCAACGTCCTGACTTTC
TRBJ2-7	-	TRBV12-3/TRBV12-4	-	CASSVSYEQYF	TGTGCCAGCAGTGTCTCATACGAGCAGTACTTC
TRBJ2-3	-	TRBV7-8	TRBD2	CASSGLAGRMPDTQYF	TGTGCCAGCAGCGGATTAGCGGGAAGAATGCCAGATACGCAGTATTTT
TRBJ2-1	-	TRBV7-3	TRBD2	CASSLWRERGYNEQFF	TGTGCCAGCAGCTTATGGCGGGAGCGGGGGTACAATGAGCAGTTCTTC
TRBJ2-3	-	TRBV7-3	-	CASSLSPQGSDTQYF	TGTGCCAGCAGCTTATCCCCCCAGGGGTCAGATACGCAGTATTTT
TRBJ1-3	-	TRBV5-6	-	CASSSRGGGGNTIYF	TGTGCCAGCAGCTCTAGAGGAGGAGGTGGAAACACCATATATTTT
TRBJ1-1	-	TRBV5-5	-	CASSLGVGMNTEAFF	TGTGCCAGCAGCTTGGGAGTGGGGATGAACACTGAAGCTTTCTTT
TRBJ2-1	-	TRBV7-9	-	CASSFRGPTAYNEQFF	TGTGCCAGCAGCTTTAGGGGACCGACCGCCTACAATGAGCAGTTCTTC
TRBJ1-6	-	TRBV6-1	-	CASSELAGFNSPLHF	TGTGCCAGCAGTGAATTGGCCGGATTTAATTCACCCCTCCACTTT
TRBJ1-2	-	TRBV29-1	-	CSVAATAYGYTF	TGCAGCGTTGCTGCTACGGCCTATGGCTACACCTTC
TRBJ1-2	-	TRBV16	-	CASSPVQAGYTF	TGTGCCAGCAGCCCCGTCCAGGCTGGCTACACCTTC
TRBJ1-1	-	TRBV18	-	CASSPYGLEITEAFF	TGTGCCAGCTCACCATACGGGTTAGAGATCACTGAAGCTTTCTTT
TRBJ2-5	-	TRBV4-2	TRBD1	CASSRSGQEETQYF	TGTGCCAGCAGCCGATCCGGACAGGAAGAGACCCAGTACTTC
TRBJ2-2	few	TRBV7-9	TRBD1	CASIKVRTGVVGELFF	TGTGCCAGCATCAAAGTCAGGACAGGGGTTGTCGGGGAGCTGTTTTTT
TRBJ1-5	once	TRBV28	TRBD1	CASSLNRDRRQHF	TGTGCCAGCAGTCTAAACCGGGACAGAAGGCAGCATTTT
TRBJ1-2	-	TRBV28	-	CASRPPGTFYGYTF	TGTGCCAGCAGACCTCCCGGGACCTTCTATGGCTACACCTTC
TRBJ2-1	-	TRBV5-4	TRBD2	CASSFGRPSYNEQFF	TGTGCCAGCAGCTTCGGGAGGCCTTCCTACAATGAGCAGTTCTTC